The present T cell receptor (beta chain) was sequenced within a study of T cell responses to AZD1222 COVID-19 vaccine (dated by TCRdb to about 2021). About the investigation overall: TCR sequencing was performed for roughly 240 trial participants, of whom about 200 were given two doses of AZD1222 and about 25 were given two doses of MenACWY control vaccine. Trial participants were enrolled by age into subgroups of 18-55, 56-69 and 70-plus years, and around 140, 26 and 57 TCR-sequenced participants, respectively, were included in these subgroups.

According to the study, the label for this sample's time point signals: baseline before first vaccination. Read against the paper, the sample's treatment or condition label means: meningococcal conjugate vaccine given as trial control. Samples from vaccinated people were obtained from the UK trials COV001 and COV002, which included a single-blind randomized controlled phase 2/3 trial of AZD1222 (ChAdOx1 nCoV-19) in healthy adults. For TCRbeta chain sequencing, PBMC samples were collected from trial participants at day 0 and at day 28 after the second dose. This clone was counted once. Its target antigen remains unknown. It has no much larger one-base neighbor in the sample; base qualities were not kept. Here is what the overall study found, with its caveats: The 56-69-year group was small, and its depth increase did not reach significance, likely because of low power. Participants were mostly white British, with more females than males. The authors suggested clonal diversity may have been underestimated. Only six or seven AZD1222 recipients were SARS-CoV-2 seropositive at baseline, limiting conclusions about previously exposed vaccinees. The whole spike protein was spanned by vaccine-associated CD4 TCRs, and dominant responses were seen in regions 160-218 and 743-854. Because no day 14 peak-response samples were available, repertoires were characterized only after the peak T cell response. Reportedly, almost half of the unique spike-specific TCRs recognized epitopes lying outside the regions that are mutated in the B.1.351 and B.1.1.7 variants. A significant rise in spike-specific TCR breadth and depth was observed after two AZD1222 doses relative to day 0 and relative to MenACWY recipients.

The CDR3 regions of human TCRbeta chains were analyzed by immunosequencing. Regarding the original processing steps: TCRs in the repertoires were matched against a reference library of SARS-CoV-2-specific TCRs that had been generated with the MIRA antigen-specificity platform. Breadth meant the fraction of unique TCRs that were SARS-CoV-2-associated, whereas depth meant the fraction of total T cells that were SARS-CoV-2-associated. Using the MIRA data, every spike-specific TCR was mapped to the spike region that the TCR reacted to and assigned to either a CD4 or a CD8 class. Log10-transformed breadth and depth values were compared by one-way ANOVA with Sidak's multiple comparisons tests. This immuneACCESS table, as held by TCRdb, lists in-frame sequences with V and J called but not all clones. Of the missing ones, under half trace to an unresolved V gene in checked studies; the others have no known cause. The V and J calls and clone size are taken from that table; D and trimming were inferred from the DNA. For this sample there are about 220,000 clones; approximately 94% appear just once. Of the sample, 1% is held by the ten largest clones.

Taken from the germline V gene (reference sequence), the CDR1 and CDR2 loops are GTSNPN and SVGIG. V is pared back by 7 bases and J by 4 bases, with 14 bases lying between the germline termini. The CDR3 contains 13 residues, cysteine and phenylalanine counted. Here the CDR3 DNA is all that survives: 39 bases in frame from base 1. This clonotype was sampled from an adult in good health. The sequenced sample was peripheral blood, obtained on day 0 of MenACWY control vaccination. The receptor chain draws on TRBV30 and TRBJ1-3, with the D gene call left open. The nucleotide sequence reads TGTGCCTCCGGCGAGGCCTTAGGAAACACCATATATTTT. This is translated as CASGEALGNTIYF.